These 29 T cell receptor beta chains share one sample of origin, sequenced in a study of T cell repertoires in cytomegalovirus infection. In TCRdb, the reads were re-called with MiXCR into one record per CDR3 protein. The data contain 150,000 to 190,000 distinct CDR3 sequences, around 22% of them singletons. Specimen: PBMCs. These receptors were obtained from a human donor in good health (CMV status not recorded). Some clones in this sample may be carry-over from other donors' samples.

This clonotype was seen only a few times. The chain joins TRBV7-2 to TRBJ2-2; the match to TRBD1 covers 8 bases. The CDR3 covers 16 residues. Germline V CDR1 and CDR2: SGHTA, FQGNSA. The ends lost 0 bases at V and 8 bases at J; junction bases unmatched: 8. CDR3 amino acids: CASSLATGQGPGELFF. DNA for the CDR3: TGTGCCAGCAGCTTAGCAACTGGACAGGGCCCGGGGGAGCTGTTTTTT. The entire variable domain, with the rest obtained from reference TRBV7-2 and TRBJ2-2, is as follows: GAGVSQSPSNKVTEKGKDVELRCDPISGHTALYWYRQSLGQGLEFLIYFQGNSAPDKSGLPSDRFSAERTGGSVSTLTIQRTQQEDSAVYLCASSLATGQGPGELFFGEGSRLTVL.

This clonotype was detected only a few times. The chain has TRBV7-3 and TRBJ1-1; D is perhaps TRBD1 (5 bases). The CDR3 runs 14 residues. From germline, CDR1 is SGHTA and CDR2 FQGTGA. V shed 1 base and J shed 8 bases, with 14 bases lying between them. CDR3 region: CASSLNPGQGEAFF. Here the CDR3 DNA reads TGTGCCAGCAGCTTAAACCCGGGGCAGGGAGAAGCTTTCTTT. The full variable domain, its missing parts supplied by reference TRBV7-3 and TRBJ1-1, is GAGVSQTPSNKVTEKGKYVELRCDPISGHTALYWYRQSLGQGPEFLIYFQGTGAADDSGLPNDRFFAVRPEGSVSTLKIQRTERGDSAVYLCASSLNPGQGEAFFGQGTRLTVV.

This clonotype was seen more than once but under ten times. The chain employs TRBV6-2 or TRBV6-3 and TRBJ2-5; D possibly uses TRBD1 or TRBD2 (5 bases each). The CDR3 spans 13 residues. Trimming took 4 bases from V and 4 from J, leaving 10 bases between them. In germline, CDR1 is MNHEY, CDR2 SVGEGT. The CDR3 DNA follows: TGTGCCAGCAGTTTTGGGGGTGCAGAGACCCAGTACTTC. Translating it yields CASSFGGAETQYF.

Comment on this clonotype: Possible read error: a much larger clone is one base away. The chain couples TRBV29-1 to TRBJ2-3; TRBD1 might be the D (5 bases). Germline V gives CDR1 SQVTM, CDR2 ANQGSEA. The CDR3 extends over 12 amino acids. The chain's CDR3 is CSLRERTGTQYF. CDR3 DNA sequence: TGCAGCCTCAGGGAACGCACAGGTACGCAGTATTTT.

The rearrangement links TRBV6-6 to TRBJ2-1; D possibly corresponds to TRBD2 (5 bases). CDR3 size: 13 residues. The germline V gene encodes CDR1 MNHNY and CDR2 SVGAGI (reference sequence). V was shortened by 6 bases and J by 5 bases, with 11 bases between the two germline ends. The CDR3 loop reads CASSDRGNNEQFF. As DNA, the CDR3 is TGTGCCAGCAGCGACCGAGGGAACAATGAGCAGTTCTTC.

The rearrangement links TRBV20-1 to TRBJ2-7; possibly TRBD2 for D (7 bases). With 0 bases removed from V and 3 bases from J, the gap between germline ends came to 12 bases. The CDR3 loop spans 14 amino acids. In germline, CDR1 is DFQATT, CDR2 SNEGSKA (reference sequence). The CDR3 protein is CSARDAGASYEQYF. In DNA form, the CDR3 reads TGCAGTGCTAGAGATGCGGGGGCGAGCTACGAGCAGTACTTC.

This clonotype was detected only a few times. The chain links TRBV28 to TRBJ1-1; 11 bases map to TRBD1. V lost 2 bases to trimming and J lost 4 bases; unmatched junction nucleotides: 9. Germline CDR1 reads MDHEN; CDR2 reads SYDVKM. The CDR3 has 17 amino acids. In DNA, the CDR3 is TGTGCCAGCAGTTTAAGGACAGGGGGCGCGAAGAGCACTGAAGCTTTCTTT. It specifies CASSLRTGGAKSTEAFF.

J is TRBJ2-3 and V is TRBV6-5; a possible D gene is TRBD1 (5 bases). CDR3 length: 12 residues. Germline CDR1 reads MNHEY; CDR2 reads SVGAGI. Trimming left V 7 bases short and J 6 bases short, with 11 bases between. This CDR3 is CASKGQPDTQYF. In DNA form, the CDR3 reads TGTGCCAGCAAGGGGCAACCGGATACGCAGTATTTT.

This clonotype was observed a handful of times. The chain joins TRBV19 to TRBJ1-2; D remains unclear. The germline gives CDR1 LNHDA, CDR2 SQIVND (reference sequence). CDR3 length: 11 amino acids. Trimming stripped 3 bases from V and 7 bases from J, with 6 bases between. This CDR3 reads CASSMTGGYTF. The CDR3 coding sequence is TGTGCCAGTAGTATGACTGGTGGCTACACCTTC.

This clonotype was counted only a few times. A read error is possible here, since a much larger clone lies one base away. V usage is TRBV7-3 and J usage is TRBJ2-5; D is undetermined. The V gene's germline CDR1 is SGHTA and CDR2 FQGTGA. V lost 2 bases to trimming and J lost 1 base, with 5 bases between them. The CDR3 contains 13 residues. The CDR3 here is CASSLGVQETQYF. In nucleotides, the CDR3 is TGTGCCAGCAGCTTAGGTGTCCAAGAGACCCAGTACTTC.

The rearrangement links TRBV28 to TRBJ2-7; the match to TRBD1 covers 7 bases. The CDR3 spans 14 residues. V shed 5 bases and J 3 bases; nucleotides not matched to a gene: 7. Germline assignment: CDR1 MDHEN and CDR2 SYDVKM. CDR3 coding DNA: TGTGCCAGCAGTAAGACAGGGAAGGGCTACGAGCAGTACTTC. Translation: CASSKTGKGYEQYF.

This clonotype was recorded a few times. The gene calls are TRBV19 and TRBJ2-7; 7 positions match TRBD1. Losses at the gene ends were 3 bases for V and 5 bases for J; bases not matched to a gene: 10. The CDR3 runs 15 residues. The germline V gene has CDR1 LNHDA and CDR2 SQIVND (reference sequence). The CDR3 DNA follows: TGTGCCAGTAGTATCCGGGACAGCCTAAGGGACGAGCAGTACTTC. Its translation is CASSIRDSLRDEQYF.

This clonotype was recorded many times. The chain is built from TRBV7-8 and TRBJ2-3; 7 bases line up with TRBD1. V lost 2 bases to trimming and J lost 2 bases; unmatched junction nucleotides: 10. The CDR3 length is 17 residues. CDR1 SGHVS and CDR2 FQNEAQ come from the germline V gene. Written as DNA, the CDR3 is TGTGCCAGCAGCTTACGTCAGGGGGATGGAAACACAGATACGCAGTATTTT. This translates into CASSLRQGDGNTDTQYF.

Only a few counts were recorded for this clonotype. This chain joins TRBV7-6 and TRBJ1-4; D gene uncertain. V gave up 5 bases and J gave up 8 bases, with 9 bases separating them. CDR1 SGHVS and CDR2 FNYEAQ come from the germline V gene. This CDR3 region has 12 residues. CDR3 DNA: TGTGCCAGCAGCCCCCTGGGAGAAAAACTGTTTTTT. It is translated as CASSPLGEKLFF.

This clonotype was observed a handful of times. Here the CDR3 DNA reads TGTGCCAGTACAGGATGGGAGACCCAGTACTTC. This sequence encodes CASTGWETQYF. This rearrangement joins TRBV6-5 to TRBJ2-5, with a possible D match to TRBD1 (5 bases). CDR1 is MNHEY, CDR2 SVGAGI, per germline. There are 11 residues in the CDR3. Trimming cost V 9 bases and J 5 bases, with 10 bases left between them.

The chain joins TRBV7-3 to TRBJ2-1, with 9 bases matching TRBD1. Germline V gene lookup returns CDR1 SGHTA and CDR2 FQGTGA. V lost 5 bases, J lost 0 bases, and 5 bases stayed unmatched. The CDR3 is 16 amino acids. The CDR3 bases are TGTGCCAGCAGCGACAGGGGGAAGAGCTCCTACAATGAGCAGTTCTTC. It translates to CASSDRGKSSYNEQFF.

This chain joins TRBV18 and TRBJ1-1; D is unresolved. Trimming cost V 3 bases and J 4 bases, with 15 bases left between them. The CDR3 has 15 amino acids. Germline V gene lookup returns CDR1 KGHSH and CDR2 LQKENI. This CDR3 is CASSPVASWVTEAFF. As DNA, the CDR3 is TGTGCCAGCTCACCGGTTGCTTCGTGGGTCACTGAAGCTTTCTTT.

At least ten counts were recorded for this clonotype. The chain links TRBV5-6 to TRBJ2-3; 8 nucleotides line up with TRBD2. J gave up 4 bases and V 4 bases, and 5 bases lay outside the gene matches. CDR1 and CDR2 (germline): SGHDT, YYEEEE. CDR3 length: 14 amino acids. CDR3 coding DNA: TGTGCCAGCAGCGTCGGGGGGGCCGCAGATACGCAGTATTTT. Amino acids: CASSVGGAADTQYF.

CDR3: CASRRTNGNSPLHF. DNA of the CDR3: TGTGCCAGCAGGAGGACGAATGGGAATTCACCCCTCCACTTT. The chain joins TRBV12-3 or TRBV12-4 to TRBJ1-6; no clear D gene. V gave up 6 bases and J gave up 7 bases, with 13 bases separating them. This CDR3 has 14 amino acids.

There are a few counts of this clonotype. This rearrangement joins TRBV7-8 to TRBJ1-1; D is uncertain. Germline CDR1 SGHVS, CDR2 FQNEAQ. This CDR3 is built from 13 residues. Trimming stripped 1 base from V and 7 bases from J, with 10 bases between. The chain's CDR3 is CASSLGGVREAFF. In DNA, the CDR3 is TGTGCCAGCAGCTTAGGGGGTGTTCGTGAAGCTTTCTTT.

This clonotype was counted many times. The chain carries TRBV7-6 and TRBJ2-2; TRBD1 agrees at 8 bases. CDR1 is SGHVS, CDR2 FNYEAQ, per germline. Losses at the gene ends were 5 bases for V and 1 base for J; bases not matched to a gene: 12. This CDR3 spans 18 amino acids. CDR3 nucleotide sequence: TGTGCCAGCAGCCTACCCCGGACAGGGATGGGGAACACCGGGGAGCTGTTTTTT. This encodes CASSLPRTGMGNTGELFF.

The chain recombines TRBV11-1 with TRBJ2-7; 7 nucleotides align to TRBD1. The CDR3 consists of 17 residues. V dropped 0 bases and J dropped 3; count of bases not matched to a gene: 11. CDR1 SGHAT and CDR2 FQDESV come from the germline V gene (reference sequence). The CDR3 nucleotides are TGTGCCAGCAGCTTAGCGGTGACAGGGTCGGGCTACTACGAGCAGTACTTC. Protein: CASSLAVTGSGYYEQYF. Full variable domain (outside the CDR3, taken from reference TRBV11-1 and TRBJ2-7): EAEVAQSPRYKITEKSQAVAFWCDPISGHATLYWYRQILGQGPELLVQFQDESVVDDSQLPKDRFSAERLKGVDSTLKIQPAELGDSAMYLCASSLAVTGSGYYEQYFGPGTRLTVT.

This chain connects TRBV29-1 to TRBJ2-5; D assignment may be TRBD1 or TRBD2 (5 bases each). Germline V lookup: CDR1 SQVTM, CDR2 ANQGSEA. The length of the CDR3 is 12 residues. V was shortened by 1 base and J by 10 bases, with 13 bases between the two germline ends. The CDR3 DNA sequence: TGCAGCGTTGAAGGGCGTCGGGGCAGCCAGTACTTC. This encodes CSVEGRRGSQYF.

This clonotype was observed at least ten times. The chain employs TRBV7-2 and TRBJ2-3, with 10 bases fitting TRBD2. CDR1 and CDR2 (germline): SGHTA, FQGNSA. The CDR3 contains 17 residues. V lost 2 bases to trimming and J lost 5 bases; unmatched junction nucleotides: 10. CDR3 sequence: CASSLRTLAGVQDTQYF. The CDR3 DNA sequence: TGTGCCAGCAGCTTAAGAACCCTAGCGGGGGTCCAAGATACGCAGTATTTT. Looking up the rest from reference TRBV7-2 and TRBJ2-3 gives the full variable domain: GAGVSQSPSNKVTEKGKDVELRCDPISGHTALYWYRQSLGQGLEFLIYFQGNSAPDKSGLPSDRFSAERTGGSVSTLTIQRTQQEDSAVYLCASSLRTLAGVQDTQYFGPGTRLTVL.

This clonotype was observed a handful of times. The rearrangement joins TRBV7-9 to TRBJ2-1, with 7 nucleotides matching TRBD2. Germline loops: CDR1 SEHNR, CDR2 FQNEAQ (reference sequence). The CDR3 consists of 14 residues. Trimming removed 4 bases from V and 7 bases from J; junction bases left unmatched: 7. This chain's CDR3 is CASSYPGGRNEQFF. In DNA form, the CDR3 reads TGTGCCAGCAGCTACCCGGGGGGTCGGAATGAGCAGTTCTTC.

This CDR3 reads CSASSDASGTQYF. In nucleotides, the CDR3 is TGCAGTGCTTCTTCGGATGCTTCTGGGACCCAGTACTTC. This chain uses TRBV20-1 with TRBJ2-5, with D unclear. Between the trimmed V and J ends, which lost 5 bases and 7 bases, there was a span of 17 bases. Germline CDR1 and CDR2: DFQATT and SNEGSKA (reference sequence). The CDR3 is 13 amino acids.

This clonotype was seen ten or more times. The V and J genes are TRBV7-9 and TRBJ1-4; TRBD1 matches 7 bases. The CDR3 is 16 amino acids. Germline V gene sequence: CDR1 SEHNR, CDR2 FQNEAQ (reference sequence). V lost 5 bases and J lost 2; bases outside the gene matches: 8. CDR3 region: CASSAQTRGTNEKLFF. CDR3 sequence (DNA): TGTGCCAGCAGCGCCCAAACCAGGGGGACTAATGAAAAACTGTTTTTT. Variable domain in full (rest from reference TRBV7-9 and TRBJ1-4): DTGVSQNPRHKITKRGQNVTFRCDPISEHNRLYWYRQTLGQGPEFLTYFQNEAQLEKSRLLSDRFSAERPKGSFSTLEIQRTEQGDSAMYLCASSAQTRGTNEKLFFGSGTQLSVL.

This clonotype was recorded a few times. The V and J genes are TRBV6-2 or TRBV6-3 and TRBJ1-5; D ambiguous. The CDR3 spans 15 residues. From germline, CDR1 is MNHEY and CDR2 SVGEGT. Trimming pared 7 bases from V and 2 bases from J, leaving 15 bases between. CDR3 region: CASNRPGDGNQPQHF. The CDR3 region has the DNA TGTGCCAGCAACCGCCCCGGGGATGGCAATCAGCCCCAGCATTTT.

In its sample, this clonotype was seen a few times. The chain has TRBV20-1 and TRBJ2-1; 8 bases match TRBD2. Germline V gene lookup returns CDR1 DFQATT and CDR2 SNEGSKA (reference sequence). V shed 2 bases, J shed 6 bases, and the junction held 3 bases outside the gene matches. The length of the CDR3 is 13 residues. The CDR3 DNA sequence: TGCAGTGCTAGACTAGCGGGCCCCAATGAGCAGTTCTTC. Its protein product is CSARLAGPNEQFF.